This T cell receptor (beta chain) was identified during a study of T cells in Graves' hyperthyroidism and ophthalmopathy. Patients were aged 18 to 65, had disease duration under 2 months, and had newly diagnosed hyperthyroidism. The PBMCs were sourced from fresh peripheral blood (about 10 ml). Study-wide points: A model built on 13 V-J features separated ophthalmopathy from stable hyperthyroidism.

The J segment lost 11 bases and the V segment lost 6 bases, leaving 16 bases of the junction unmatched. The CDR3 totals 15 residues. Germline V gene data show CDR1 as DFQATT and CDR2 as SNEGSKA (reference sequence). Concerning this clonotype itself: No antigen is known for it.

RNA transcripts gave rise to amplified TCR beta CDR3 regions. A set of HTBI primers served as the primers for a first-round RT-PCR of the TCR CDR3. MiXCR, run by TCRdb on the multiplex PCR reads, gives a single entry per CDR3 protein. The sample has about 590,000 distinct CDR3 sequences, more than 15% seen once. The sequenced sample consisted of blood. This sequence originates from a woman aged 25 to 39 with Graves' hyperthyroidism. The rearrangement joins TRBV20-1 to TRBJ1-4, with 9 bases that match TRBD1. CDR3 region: CSAPGQGGPPGKLFF. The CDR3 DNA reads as TGCAGTGCGCCGGGACAGGGCGGCCCCCCCGGTAAACTGTTTTTT.